This TCR beta chain was obtained from a study of blood T cells in healthy people across ages. V dropped 4 bases and J dropped 11; count of bases not matched to a gene: 6. CDR3 length equals 14 residues. It was approximately 10 milliliters of peripheral blood that were drawn from each donor. Isolation yielded PBMCs, at least 6.5 million per sample, in every case. As regards this clonotype: Its antigen is currently unknown.

Alongside a J-beta primer mix, a sample-barcoded 5' primer served in a second PCR lasting roughly 7 to 11 cycles. Each CDR3 protein gets one entry after TCRdb re-called the 5' RACE reads with MiXCR. Among approximately 880,000 distinct CDR3 sequences listed, around 46% were seen once. Points from the study as a whole: Among long-lived donors, naive CD4+ cells were more numerous and diversity higher than in aged donors.

This clonotype was obtained from a man aged 30-40 years in good health. This rearrangement joins TRBV12-3 or TRBV12-4 to TRBJ2-1; 12 nucleotides line up with TRBD2. Sequenced input: blood. This chain's CDR3 is CASSSPSGGAKQFF. Written as DNA, the CDR3 is TGTGCCAGCAGTTCCCCTAGCGGGGGGGCCAAGCAGTTCTTC.